This TCR beta chain was found in a study of breast tumors, draining lymph nodes, adjacent tissues. Whole-study results and caveats: Tumors had less TCR diversity than lymph nodes, more than nontumor tissue. Data fit most tumor T cells coming from lymph node, expanding in tumor. Tumor T cell lymph node origin was a supported hypothesis, not proven.

TCRdb reprocessed the multiplex PCR reads with MiXCR, giving one entry per CDR3 protein. The sample holds fewer than 200,000 distinct CDR3 sequences, approximately 33% seen once. The length of the CDR3 is 15 residues. Per germline, CDR1 KGHDR and CDR2 SFDVKD. Trimming at V came to 3 bases and at J to 8 bases, leaving 8 bases not matched to a gene. Samples came from axillary lymph nodes draining the breast cancer. The table lists this clonotype with a count of one. What it binds is not known. The chain is built from TRBV24-1 and TRBJ1-4; 7 nucleotides align to TRBD1. This TCR was recovered from a female donor with breast cancer. Some clones in this sample may be carry-over from other donors' samples. Material: axillary lymph node tissue. The CDR3 here is CATSDPLKGGEKLFF. The CDR3 DNA follows: TGTGCCACCAGTGATCCACTGAAAGGGGGCGAAAAACTGTTTTTT.